This T cell receptor beta chain was obtained from a study of OX40 agonist ivuxolimab in advanced cancers. Trimming took 3 bases from V and 0 from J, leaving 11 bases between them. The CDR3 spans 15 residues. Germline assignment: CDR1 LNHDA and CDR2 SQIVND (reference sequence). This clone was observed once. Libraries were prepared by immunoSEQ multiplex PCR; TCRdb keeps only in-frame clonotypes and omits some of them. This table holds tens of thousands of clones, about 90% found once. The sample here was CD4+ or CD8+ T cells sorted from blood, taken in a trial of the OX40 agonist ivuxolimab. This chain joins TRBV19 and TRBJ1-2; a weak D match, TRBD1 (5 bases). This receptor was taken from an adult with an advanced solid tumor such as melanoma, head and neck, liver or kidney cancer. The CDR3 loop is CASSIHKGPNYGYTF. The CDR3 nucleotides are TGTGCCAGTAGTATCCACAAGGGACCTAACTATGGCTACACCTTC.